These T cell receptor beta chains were read from a single sample in a study of blood T cell repertoires in COVID-19. Some clones are missing from TCRdb's copy, which holds only in-frame ones; the method was immunoSEQ multiplex PCR. The sample carries just over 250,000 clones, roughly four fifths recorded once. The sequenced material came from PBMCs or T cells enriched from blood (not recorded which). All receptors come from a man aged 30-40 years with acute COVID-19. CDR3s include the opening cysteine and the closing phenylalanine or tryptophan. Fields, in order: D gene, clone size, V gene, J gene, CDR3 protein, CDR3 DNA. The D gene is left open where the match is weak. Expanded clones get a size class; other rows say once, few or many, or leave the size out.

TRBD2	once	TRBV25-1	TRBJ2-5	CASSGGVAGGRQETQYF	TGTGCCAGCAGTGGGGGGGTAGCGGGAGGCAGGCAAGAGACCCAGTACTTC
TRBD2	-	TRBV4-1	TRBJ2-2	CASSQDPRTSGTGELFF	TGCGCCAGCAGCCAAGATCCTCGGACTAGCGGCACCGGGGAGCTGTTTTTT
-	once	TRBV5-8	TRBJ1-1	CASSHRKDTEAFF	TGTGCCAGCAGTCACAGGAAGGACACTGAAGCTTTCTTT
-	-	TRBV9	TRBJ1-1	CASSDLGGQSYTEAFF	TGTGCCAGCAGCGACCTCGGGGGGCAGTCCTACACTGAAGCTTTCTTT
TRBD1	few	TRBV7-2	TRBJ1-3	CASSLVGQDLSGNTIYF	TGTGCCAGCAGCTTAGTCGGACAGGACCTCTCTGGAAACACCATATATTTT
-	-	TRBV18	TRBJ2-1	CTSSPRNEQFF	TGTACCAGCTCCCCGCGCAATGAGCAGTTCTTC
TRBD1	-	TRBV19	TRBJ1-3	CASRTRQGLSGNTIYF	TGTGCCAGTAGGACCAGACAGGGCCTCTCTGGAAACACCATATATTTT
TRBD2	many	TRBV6-2/TRBV6-3	TRBJ2-5	CASSYSIAGGSQETQYF	TGTGCCAGCAGTTACTCGATAGCGGGGGGAAGCCAAGAGACCCAGTACTTC
-	-	TRBV11-2	TRBJ1-2	CASSIGQLDGYTF	TGTGCCAGCAGCATCGGACAGCTTGATGGCTACACCTTC
-	-	TRBV11-2	TRBJ2-3	CASSLRVYTDTQYF	TGTGCCAGCAGCTTACGGGTTTACACAGATACGCAGTATTTT
-	-	TRBV11-2	TRBJ1-4	CASSRGGWATNEKLFF	TGTGCCAGCAGCAGGGGGGGTTGGGCAACTAATGAAAAACTGTTTTTT
-	-	TRBV7-2	TRBJ1-5	CASSLVSDQPQHF	TGTGCCAGCAGCTTAGTGTCCGATCAGCCCCAGCATTTT
TRBD1	-	TRBV9	TRBJ1-5	CASSVTGGNQPQHF	TGTGCCAGCAGTGTGACAGGGGGGAATCAGCCCCAGCATTTT
-	-	TRBV7-8	TRBJ1-5	CASSLTDSNQPQHF	TGTGCCAGCAGCTTAACAGACAGTAATCAGCCCCAGCATTTT
TRBD1	-	TRBV5-5	TRBJ1-6	CASSLQGAQNSPLHF	TGTGCCAGCAGCCTACAGGGGGCGCAAAATTCACCCCTCCACTTT
-	-	TRBV12-3/TRBV12-4	TRBJ1-5	CASRDAGDQPQHF	TGTGCCAGCAGGGACGCAGGGGATCAGCCCCAGCATTTT
TRBD1	-	TRBV7-9	TRBJ1-3	CASSLRDSLPLSGNTIYF	TGTGCCAGCAGCCTTCGGGACAGCCTTCCTCTCTCTGGAAACACCATATATTTT
-	-	TRBV27	TRBJ1-4	CASNVESRRTNEKLFF	TGTGCCAGCAACGTAGAGTCCCGCAGGACTAATGAAAAACTGTTTTTT